The present entry profiles one T cell receptor (beta chain) with its context. Its antigen is not known. The sample originates from a study of cytomegalovirus exposure and HLA in healthy donors. Study as a whole: From donors who were HLA-typed, an early data release held 80 million to 95 million unique TCRs. Overall study results and limits: Further analysis was carried out later, and it showed several of the most significant clusters appearing linked to common viral pathogens. It was only CMV serostatus that was available as immune exposure information. It was approximately 150 TCR beta chains that were listed as cytomegalovirus-associated.

Looked up from germline, CDR1 is LGHNA and CDR2 is YSLEER. J lost 0 bases, V lost 6 bases, and 7 bases had no gene match. The CDR3 runs to 16 residues. With 60 Vbeta and 13 Jbeta primers, the PCR was carried out. Method: immunoSEQ multiplex PCR; TCRdb's copy keeps in-frame clones and lacks some. The sample records around 100,000 clones, 80% to 90% being singletons. The rearrangement joins TRBV4-3 to TRBJ2-2; 7 bases align to TRBD1. This TCR was sampled from a woman aged 18-29 years in good health and CMV-seronegative. The sequenced material came from PBMCs. The chain's CDR3 is CASSPTGAPNTGELFF. DNA of the CDR3: TGCGCCAGCAGTCCAACAGGGGCCCCGAACACCGGGGAGCTGTTTTTT.